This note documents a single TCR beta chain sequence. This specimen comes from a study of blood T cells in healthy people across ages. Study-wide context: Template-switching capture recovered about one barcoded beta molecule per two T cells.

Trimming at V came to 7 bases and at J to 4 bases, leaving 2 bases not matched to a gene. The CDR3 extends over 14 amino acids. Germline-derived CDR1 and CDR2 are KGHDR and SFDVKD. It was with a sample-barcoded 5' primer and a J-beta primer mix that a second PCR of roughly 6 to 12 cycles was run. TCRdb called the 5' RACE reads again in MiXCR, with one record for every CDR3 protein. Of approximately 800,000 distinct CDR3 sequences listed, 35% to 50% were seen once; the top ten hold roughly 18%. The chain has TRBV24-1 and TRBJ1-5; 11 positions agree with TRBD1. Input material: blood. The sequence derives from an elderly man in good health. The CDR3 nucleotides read TGTGCCACCAGGGACAGGGGGCCAAATCAGCCCCAGCATTTT. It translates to CATRDRGPNQPQHF.